This TCR beta chain is from a study of beta chain features in type 1 diabetes (dated by TCRdb to 2017 to 2018). Study-wide context: Patients and healthy donors did not differ in mean age, gender distribution, total cell number or subset yield. A total of 100 million to 140 million sorted cells were examined across all samples, and the number of cells per subset was strongly correlated with RNA yield. The study compared TCRB repertoires of sorted circulating CD4+ T cell subsets between recently diagnosed type 1 diabetes patients and matched healthy donors. Naive and central memory subsets were obtained from all 28 donors, but regulatory and stem cell-like memory subsets were isolated from only 8 patients and roughly 8 healthy donors. Results the study describes overall, beyond this receptor: Naive, central memory and regulatory TCRB repertoires appeared more similar among patients than among healthy donors. PCR may preferentially amplify shorter templates, but because patient and control samples were amplified and corrected together, any resulting skew would affect both groups equally. Because the HLA sub-analyses included only small numbers of individuals, any influence of HLA type on TCRB rearrangement was left unresolved. At VDJ recombination sites, type 1 diabetes patients had fewer insertions and more deleted nucleotides, which implies abnormalities in thymic rearrangement. Because cDNA was sequenced instead of genomic DNA, activated cells with high expression could be over-represented, although the groups did not differ in activation or CD3 levels. A moderate but significant shortening of TCRB CDR3 length was observed in type 1 diabetes patients in all four CD4+ subsets.

The germline V gene yields MGHDK for CDR1 and SYGVNS for CDR2. The CDR3 runs 15 residues from the cysteine to the phenylalanine. Solely the CDR3 DNA is kept, with 45 bases framed from the first base. Trimming removed 7 bases from V and 2 bases from J; the gene matches leave 10 bases unexplained. From each donor, a single peripheral blood sample of about 110 mL on average was drawn into heparinised tubes. A BD FACSAria II was used to sort naive, central memory, regulatory and stem cell-like memory CD4+ T cells with a panel that included CD45RO, CCR7, CD25, CD127, CD95 and CD27. Purity was above 95% for every sorted population. PBMCs were isolated immediately by Lymphoprep density gradient centrifugation and stained directly without culture. Samples were stained and sorted in pairs, with one healthy donor and one patient per experiment, so that batch effects were minimized. The entire amount of isolated RNA was reverse transcribed using the High Capacity cDNA Reverse Transcription Kit, so the sequenced TCRB transcripts were expressed ones. Naive, central memory and regulatory T cell samples underwent deep immunoSEQ sequencing, averaging around 3.6 million total reads per sample. Sorted cells were lysed in RLT buffer, and RNA was extracted using DNase-treated RNeasy Micro or Mini kits according to cell number. To prevent cross-contamination, every cell subset was processed on its own, while patient and healthy donor samples were processed together. TCRB sequences were amplified from cDNA with the immunoSEQ multiplex PCR, producing 87-bp fragments spanning the CDR3 region. The amplicons were sequenced using the Illumina HiSeq platform. From the authors' description of their analysis: PCR bias was corrected computationally using synthetic template baselines, and reads within Hamming distance 2 were collapsed, with unmergeable singletons discarded. Reads were aligned against IMGT so that V, D and J genes, CDR3 length and insertions or deletions at six rearrangement sites could be assigned. Within each subset, clonotype counts were normalized to the number of sorted cells before true diversity and Gini coefficients were calculated with the tcR R package. The overlap coefficient, calculated on TCRB nucleotide sequences, was used to measure repertoire sharing. Out-of-frame TCRB sequences from naive cells were analyzed as a proxy for the pre-selection repertoire. TCRdb obtained this table from immuneACCESS and retained in-frame rearrangements with V and J assigned. These tables miss some clones; where compared with another copy, unresolved V genes account for less than half of the shortfall, and the remainder is unexplained. That table furnishes V, J and clone size, whereas the DNA furnished D and trimming. In all, the sample holds roughly 340,000 clones, and approximately 13% of those were seen once. The top ten clones comprise roughly 0.015% of the sample.

Details on this clone: No cognate antigen has been identified for it. There are no base qualities to consult, and no much larger clone falls within one base.

Recombination connected TRBV25-1 to TRBJ2-7; TRBD1 agrees with 8 junctional bases. The origin of this receptor is a woman in her late teens or twenties with type 1 diabetes. Material for sequencing was naive CD4+ T cells from blood. Reading the label with the study, this specimen's cell subset or site is: true naive CD4+ T cells. The DNA sequence reads TGTGCCAGCACCCCCCGGGACAGGCAGACCTACGAGCAGTACTTC. This translates into CASTPRDRQTYEQYF.